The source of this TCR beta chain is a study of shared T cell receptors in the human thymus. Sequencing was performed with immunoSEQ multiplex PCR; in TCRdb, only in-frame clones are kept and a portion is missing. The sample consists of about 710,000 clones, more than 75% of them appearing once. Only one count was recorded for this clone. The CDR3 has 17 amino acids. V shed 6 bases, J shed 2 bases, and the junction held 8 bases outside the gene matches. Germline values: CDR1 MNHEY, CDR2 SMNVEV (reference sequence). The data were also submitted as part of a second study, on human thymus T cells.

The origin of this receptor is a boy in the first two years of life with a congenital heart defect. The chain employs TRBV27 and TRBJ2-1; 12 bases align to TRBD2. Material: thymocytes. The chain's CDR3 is CASRAPTSGSTYNEQFF. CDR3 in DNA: TGTGCCAGCAGGGCCCCGACTAGCGGGAGTACCTACAATGAGCAGTTCTTC.